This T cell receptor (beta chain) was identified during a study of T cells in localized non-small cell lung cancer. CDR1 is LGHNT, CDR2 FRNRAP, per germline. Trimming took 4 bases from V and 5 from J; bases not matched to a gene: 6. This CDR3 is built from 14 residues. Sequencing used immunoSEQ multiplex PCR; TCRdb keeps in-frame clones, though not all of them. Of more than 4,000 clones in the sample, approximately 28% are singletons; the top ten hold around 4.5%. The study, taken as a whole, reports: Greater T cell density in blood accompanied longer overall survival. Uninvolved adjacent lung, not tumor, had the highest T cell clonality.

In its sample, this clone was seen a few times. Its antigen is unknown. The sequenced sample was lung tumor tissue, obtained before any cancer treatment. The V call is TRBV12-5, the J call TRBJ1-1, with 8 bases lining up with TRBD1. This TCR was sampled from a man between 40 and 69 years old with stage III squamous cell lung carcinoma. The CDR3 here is CASGSDRAWTEAFF. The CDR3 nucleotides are TGTGCTAGTGGTTCGGACAGGGCGTGGACTGAAGCTTTCTTT.